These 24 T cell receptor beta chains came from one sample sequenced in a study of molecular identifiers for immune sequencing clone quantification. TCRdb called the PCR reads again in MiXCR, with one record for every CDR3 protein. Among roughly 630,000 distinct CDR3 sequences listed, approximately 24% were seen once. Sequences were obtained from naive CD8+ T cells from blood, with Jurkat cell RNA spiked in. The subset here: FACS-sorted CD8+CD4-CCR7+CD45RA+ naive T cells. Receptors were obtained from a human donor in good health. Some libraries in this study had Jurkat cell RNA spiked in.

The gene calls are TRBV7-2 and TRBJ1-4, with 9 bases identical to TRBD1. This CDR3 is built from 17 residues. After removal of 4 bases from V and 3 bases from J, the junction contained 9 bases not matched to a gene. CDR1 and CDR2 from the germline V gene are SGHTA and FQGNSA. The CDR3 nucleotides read TGTGCCAGCAGCTCCAGGACAGGGGCGGCATCTAATGAAAAACTGTTTTTT. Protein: CASSSRTGAASNEKLFF. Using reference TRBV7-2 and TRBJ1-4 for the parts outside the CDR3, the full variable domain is GAGVSQSPSNKVTEKGKDVELRCDPISGHTALYWYRQSLGQGLEFLIYFQGNSAPDKSGLPSDRFSAERTGGSVSTLTIQRTQQEDSAVYLCASSSRTGAASNEKLFFGSGTQLSVL.

This CDR3 is CASVEGTLIYEQYF. The CDR3 bases are TGTGCCAGCGTCGAAGGGACCCTTATCTACGAGCAGTACTTC. J is TRBJ2-7 and V is TRBV2; D is possibly TRBD1 or TRBD2 (5 bases each). CDR1 and CDR2 from the germline V gene are SNHLY and FYNNEI. Between the trimmed V and J ends, which lost 8 bases and 3 bases, there was a span of 17 bases. This CDR3 region has 14 residues.

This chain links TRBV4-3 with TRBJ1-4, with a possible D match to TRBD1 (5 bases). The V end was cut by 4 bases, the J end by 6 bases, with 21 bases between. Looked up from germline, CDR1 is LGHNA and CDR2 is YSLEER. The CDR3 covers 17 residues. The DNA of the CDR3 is TGCGCCAGCAGCCGAGATAACCCTCAGGTGACAGATGAAAAACTGTTTTTT. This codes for CASSRDNPQVTDEKLFF.

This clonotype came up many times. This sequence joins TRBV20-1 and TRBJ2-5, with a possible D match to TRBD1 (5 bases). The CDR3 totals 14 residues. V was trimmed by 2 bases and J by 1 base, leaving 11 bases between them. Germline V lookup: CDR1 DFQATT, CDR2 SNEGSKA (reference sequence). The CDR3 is CSARSYDSQETQYF. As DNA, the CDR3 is TGCAGTGCTAGATCCTATGACAGCCAAGAGACCCAGTACTTC.

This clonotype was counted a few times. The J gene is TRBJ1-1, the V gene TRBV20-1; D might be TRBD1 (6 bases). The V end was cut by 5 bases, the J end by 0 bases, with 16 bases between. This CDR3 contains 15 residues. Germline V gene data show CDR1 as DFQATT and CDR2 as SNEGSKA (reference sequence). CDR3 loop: CSAPTGRPMNTEAFF. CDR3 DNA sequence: TGCAGTGCTCCTACAGGGAGACCCATGAACACTGAAGCTTTCTTT.

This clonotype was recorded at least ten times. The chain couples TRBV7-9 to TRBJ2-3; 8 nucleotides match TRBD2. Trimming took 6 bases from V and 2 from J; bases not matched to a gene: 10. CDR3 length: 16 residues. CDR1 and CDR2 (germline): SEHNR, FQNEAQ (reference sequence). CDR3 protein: CASSPKLAELTDTQYF. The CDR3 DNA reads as TGTGCCAGCAGTCCAAAACTAGCGGAGCTCACAGATACGCAGTATTTT.

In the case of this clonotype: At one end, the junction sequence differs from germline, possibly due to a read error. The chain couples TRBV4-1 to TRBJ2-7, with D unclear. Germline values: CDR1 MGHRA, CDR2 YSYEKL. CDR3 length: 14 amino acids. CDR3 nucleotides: TGCGCCAGCGGCCAAATCCCGGCAGACTACGAGCAGTACTTC. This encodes CASGQIPADYEQYF.

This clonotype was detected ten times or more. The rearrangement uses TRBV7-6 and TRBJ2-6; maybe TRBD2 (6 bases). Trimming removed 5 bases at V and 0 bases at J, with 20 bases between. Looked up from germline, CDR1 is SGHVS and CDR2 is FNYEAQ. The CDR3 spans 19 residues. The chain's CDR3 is CASSPGGRVSLSGANVLTF. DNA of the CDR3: TGTGCCAGCAGCCCCGGGGGACGGGTTAGTCTCTCTGGGGCCAACGTCCTGACTTTC.

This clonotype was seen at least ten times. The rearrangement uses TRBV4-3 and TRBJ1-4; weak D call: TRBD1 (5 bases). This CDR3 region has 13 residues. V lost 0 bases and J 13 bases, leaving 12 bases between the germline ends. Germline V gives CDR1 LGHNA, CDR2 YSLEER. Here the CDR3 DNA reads TGCGCCAGCAGCCAAGATGTGGGGGGACCACTGTTTTTT. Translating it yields CASSQDVGGPLFF.

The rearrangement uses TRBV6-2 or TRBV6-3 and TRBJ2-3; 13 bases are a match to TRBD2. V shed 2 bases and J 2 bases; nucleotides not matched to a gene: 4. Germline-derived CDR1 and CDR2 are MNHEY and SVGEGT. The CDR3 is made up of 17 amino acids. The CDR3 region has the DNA TGTGCCAGCAGTTACGGGACTAGCGGGGACCACACAGATACGCAGTATTTT. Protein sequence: CASSYGTSGDHTDTQYF.

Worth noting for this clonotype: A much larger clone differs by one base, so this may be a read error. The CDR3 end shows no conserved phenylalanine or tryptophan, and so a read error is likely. The CDR3 spells CASSPGLGAYEQYS. DNA for the CDR3: TGTGCCAGCAGCCCGGGACTAGGGGCCTACGAGCAGTACTCC. The chain couples TRBV5-6 to TRBJ2-7, with 8 bases identical to TRBD2. V trimming: 4 bases; J trimming: 2 bases; junction bases outside the gene matches: 5. This CDR3 is 14 amino acids long. Germline CDR1 SGHDT, CDR2 YYEEEE.

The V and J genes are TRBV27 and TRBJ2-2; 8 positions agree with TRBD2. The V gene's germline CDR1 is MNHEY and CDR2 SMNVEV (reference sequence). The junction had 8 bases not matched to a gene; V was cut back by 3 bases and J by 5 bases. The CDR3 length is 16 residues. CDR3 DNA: TGTGCCAGCAGTTTCGGAGCGGGAGTAAGGACCGGGGAGCTGTTTTTT. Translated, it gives CASSFGAGVRTGELFF.

The CDR3 region is CASSEMWTSGGYEQYF. DNA for the CDR3: TGTGCCAGCAGTGAAATGTGGACTAGCGGGGGATACGAGCAGTACTTC. The J gene is TRBJ2-7, the V gene TRBV6-1; 13 bases are shared with TRBD2. With 2 bases clipped from V and 4 bases from J, the junction kept 5 bases outside the gene matches. The germline V gene encodes CDR1 MNHNS and CDR2 SASEGT. CDR3 size: 16 residues.

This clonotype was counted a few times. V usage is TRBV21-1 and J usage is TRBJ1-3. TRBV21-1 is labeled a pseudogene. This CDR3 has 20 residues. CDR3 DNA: TGTGCCAGCAGCAAAGCACCCCAAGGGGGGAGGGATGTCGCCGGAAACACCATATATTTT. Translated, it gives CASSKAPQGGRDVAGNTIYF.

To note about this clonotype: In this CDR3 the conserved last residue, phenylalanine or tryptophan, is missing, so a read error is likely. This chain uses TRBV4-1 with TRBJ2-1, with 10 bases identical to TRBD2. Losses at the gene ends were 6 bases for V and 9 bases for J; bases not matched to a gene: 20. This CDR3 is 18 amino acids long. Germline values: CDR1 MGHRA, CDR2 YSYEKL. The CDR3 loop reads CASSLLGSGIAGGSEQFL. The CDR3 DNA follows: TGCGCCAGCAGTCTTTTGGGTTCGGGGATAGCGGGGGGAAGTGAGCAGTTCCTC.

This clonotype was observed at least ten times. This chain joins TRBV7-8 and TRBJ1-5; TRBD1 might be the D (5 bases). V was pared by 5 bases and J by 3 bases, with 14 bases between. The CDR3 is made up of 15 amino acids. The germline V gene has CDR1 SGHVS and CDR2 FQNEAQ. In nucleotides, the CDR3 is TGTGCCAGCAGCCAGACAGAGCAGATCAATCAGCCCCAGCATTTT. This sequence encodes CASSQTEQINQPQHF. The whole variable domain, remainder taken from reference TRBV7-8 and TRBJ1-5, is GAGVSQSPRYKVAKRGQDVALRCDPISGHVSLFWYQQALGQGPEFLTYFQNEAQLDKSGLPSDRFFAERPEGSVSTLKIQRTQQEDSAVYLCASSQTEQINQPQHFGDGTRLSIL.

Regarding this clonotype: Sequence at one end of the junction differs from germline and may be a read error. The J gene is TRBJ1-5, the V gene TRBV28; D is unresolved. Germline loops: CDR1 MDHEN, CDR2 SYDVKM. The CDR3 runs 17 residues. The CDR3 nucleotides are TGTGCCAGCAGTTTATCGGGGATCAGCTCTTCCAATCAGCCCCTGCATTTT. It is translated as CASSLSGISSSNQPLHF.

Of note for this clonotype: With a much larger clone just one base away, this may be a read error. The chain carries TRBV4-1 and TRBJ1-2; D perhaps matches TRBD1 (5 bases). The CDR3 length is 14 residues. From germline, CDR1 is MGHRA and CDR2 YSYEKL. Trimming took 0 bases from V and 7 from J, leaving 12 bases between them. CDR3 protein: CASSQDGGVIGYTF. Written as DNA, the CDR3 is TGCGCCAGCAGCCAAGACGGAGGGGTAATTGGCTACACCTTC.

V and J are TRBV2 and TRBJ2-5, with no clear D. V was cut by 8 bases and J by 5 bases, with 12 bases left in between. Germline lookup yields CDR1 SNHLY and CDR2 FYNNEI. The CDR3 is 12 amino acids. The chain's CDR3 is CASEEQPETQYF. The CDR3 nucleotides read TGTGCCAGCGAGGAACAACCCGAGACCCAGTACTTC.

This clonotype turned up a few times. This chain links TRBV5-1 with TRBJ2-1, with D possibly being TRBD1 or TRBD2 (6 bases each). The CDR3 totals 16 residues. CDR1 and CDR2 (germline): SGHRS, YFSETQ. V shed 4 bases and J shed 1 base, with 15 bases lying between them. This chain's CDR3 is CASSPGWGASYNEQFF. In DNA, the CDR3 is TGCGCCAGCAGCCCCGGGTGGGGGGCGTCCTACAATGAGCAGTTCTTC.

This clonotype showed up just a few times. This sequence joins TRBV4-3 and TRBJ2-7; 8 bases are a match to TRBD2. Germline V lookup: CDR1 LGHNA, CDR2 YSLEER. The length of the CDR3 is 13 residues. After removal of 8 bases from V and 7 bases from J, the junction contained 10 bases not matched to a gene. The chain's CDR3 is CASAAGVGNEQYF. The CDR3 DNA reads TGCGCCAGCGCAGCGGGGGTAGGGAATGAGCAGTACTTC.

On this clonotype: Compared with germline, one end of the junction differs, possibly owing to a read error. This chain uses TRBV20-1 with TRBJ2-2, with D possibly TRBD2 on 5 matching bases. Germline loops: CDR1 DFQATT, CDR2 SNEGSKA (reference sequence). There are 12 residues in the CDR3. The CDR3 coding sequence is TGCAGTGCTAGAGGGAACACCGGGGAGCTGATTTTT. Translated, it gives CSARGNTGELIF.

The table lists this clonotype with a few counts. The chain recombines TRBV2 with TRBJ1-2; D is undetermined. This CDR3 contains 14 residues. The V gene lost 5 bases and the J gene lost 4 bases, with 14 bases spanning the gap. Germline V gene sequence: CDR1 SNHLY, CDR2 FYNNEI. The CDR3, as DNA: TGTGCCAGCAGTCCTACGACCCTTTCCTATGGCTACACCTTC. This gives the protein CASSPTTLSYGYTF.

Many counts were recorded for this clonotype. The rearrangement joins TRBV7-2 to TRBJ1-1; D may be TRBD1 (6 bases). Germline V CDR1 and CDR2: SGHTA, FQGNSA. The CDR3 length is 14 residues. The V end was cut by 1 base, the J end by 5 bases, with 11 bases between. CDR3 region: CASSLGGPGTEAFF. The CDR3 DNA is TGTGCCAGCAGCTTAGGGGGGCCGGGGACTGAAGCTTTCTTT.